This T cell receptor (beta chain) was captured in a study of beta chain features in type 1 diabetes. This CDR3 is built from 13 residues. Trimming pared 1 base from V and 5 bases from J, leaving 6 bases between. The germline CDR1 and CDR2 sequences are ENHRY and SYGVKD. Isolated RNA was reverse transcribed in full, so expressed TCRB transcripts were sequenced. Some clones are missing from TCRdb's copy, which holds only in-frame ones; the method was immunoSEQ multiplex PCR. Among roughly 300,000 clones listed, approximately 8% were seen once. In total, each donor contributed a single heparinised blood draw that averaged around 100 mL.

The specimen sequenced was central memory CD4+ T cells from blood. The J gene is TRBJ2-1, the V gene TRBV10-3; unclear D gene. The sequence was obtained from a young woman in good health. CDR3 loop: CAISEYRDNEQFF. CDR3 in DNA: TGTGCCATCAGTGAGTATAGGGACAATGAGCAGTTCTTC.